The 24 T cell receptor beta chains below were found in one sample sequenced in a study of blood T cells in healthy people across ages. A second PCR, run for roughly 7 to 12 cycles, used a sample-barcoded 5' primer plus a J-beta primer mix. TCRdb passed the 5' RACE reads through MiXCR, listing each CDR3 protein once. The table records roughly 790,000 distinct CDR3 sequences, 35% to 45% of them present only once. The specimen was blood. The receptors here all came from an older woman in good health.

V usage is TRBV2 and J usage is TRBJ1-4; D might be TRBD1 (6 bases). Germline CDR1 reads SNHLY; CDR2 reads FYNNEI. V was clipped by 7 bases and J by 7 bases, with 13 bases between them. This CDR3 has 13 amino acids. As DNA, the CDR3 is TGTGCCAGCAATGGGGGGCTGGTTGAAAAACTGTTTTTT. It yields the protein CASNGGLVEKLFF.

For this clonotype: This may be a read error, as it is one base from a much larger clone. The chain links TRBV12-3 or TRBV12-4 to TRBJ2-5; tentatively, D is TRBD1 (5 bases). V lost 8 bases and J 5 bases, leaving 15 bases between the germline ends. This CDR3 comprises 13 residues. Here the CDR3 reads CASAGYRTETQYF. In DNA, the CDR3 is TGTGCCAGCGCTGGATACAGGACGGAGACCCAGTACTTC.

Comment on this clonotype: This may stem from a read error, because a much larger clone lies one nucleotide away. The CDR3 reads CSVGTAYNEQYF. Written as DNA, the CDR3 is TGCAGCGTGGGGACAGCTTACAATGAGCAGTACTTC. The chain recombines TRBV29-1 with TRBJ2-7; 7 nucleotides match TRBD1. Germline V gene data show CDR1 as SQVTM and CDR2 as ANQGSEA. Trimming took 6 bases from V and 7 from J; bases not matched to a gene: 9. The CDR3 spans 12 residues.

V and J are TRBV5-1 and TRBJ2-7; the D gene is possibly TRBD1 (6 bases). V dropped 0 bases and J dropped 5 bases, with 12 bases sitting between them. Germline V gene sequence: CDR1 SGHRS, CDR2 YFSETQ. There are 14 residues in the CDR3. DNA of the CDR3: TGCGCCAGCAGCTTGGACACAGGGTCAGACGAGCAGTACTTC. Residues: CASSLDTGSDEQYF.

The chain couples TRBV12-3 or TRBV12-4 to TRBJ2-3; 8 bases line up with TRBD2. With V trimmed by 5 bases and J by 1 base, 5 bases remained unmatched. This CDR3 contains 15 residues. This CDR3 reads CASSTQAGGTDTQYF. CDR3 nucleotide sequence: TGTGCCAGCAGTACCCAAGCGGGGGGCACAGATACGCAGTATTTT.

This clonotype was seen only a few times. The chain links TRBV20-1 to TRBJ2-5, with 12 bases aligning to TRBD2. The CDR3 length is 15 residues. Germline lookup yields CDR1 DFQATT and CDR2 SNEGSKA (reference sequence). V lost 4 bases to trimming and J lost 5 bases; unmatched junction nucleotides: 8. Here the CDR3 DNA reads TGCAGTGCTATTAAGCTAGCGGGAGGGCACGAGACCCAGTACTTC. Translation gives CSAIKLAGGHETQYF.

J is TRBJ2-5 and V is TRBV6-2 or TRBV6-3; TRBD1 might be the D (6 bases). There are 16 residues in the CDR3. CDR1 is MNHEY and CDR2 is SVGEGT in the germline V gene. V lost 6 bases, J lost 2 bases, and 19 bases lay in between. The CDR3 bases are TGTGCCAGCAGACCCCCCGGGACAAACCGTCAAGAGACCCAGTACTTC. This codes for CASRPPGTNRQETQYF.

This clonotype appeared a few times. The CDR3 here is CASRAGALTEQYF. The CDR3 DNA sequence: TGCGCCAGCCGGGCAGGGGCGCTGACCGAGCAGTACTTC. This chain links TRBV10-1 with TRBJ2-7, with TRBD1 as a possible D gene (6 bases). Deletions cut 8 bases from V and 6 bases from J, with 17 bases between. The CDR3 runs to 13 residues. CDR1 is WNHNN and CDR2 is SYGVQD in the germline V gene (reference sequence).

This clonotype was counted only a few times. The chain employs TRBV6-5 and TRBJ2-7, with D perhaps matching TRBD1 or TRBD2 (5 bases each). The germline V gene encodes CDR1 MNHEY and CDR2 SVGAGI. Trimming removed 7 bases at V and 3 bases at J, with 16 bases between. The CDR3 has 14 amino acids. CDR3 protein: CASTGSGTYYEQYF. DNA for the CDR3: TGTGCCAGCACGGGGTCAGGGACGTACTACGAGCAGTACTTC.

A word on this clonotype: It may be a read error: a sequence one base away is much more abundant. This chain's CDR3 is CASSLRGAWEQFF. CDR3 in DNA: TGTGCCAGCAGTCTCCGGGGGGCCTGGGAGCAGTTCTTC. The rearrangement links TRBV12-3 or TRBV12-4 to TRBJ2-1; weak D call: TRBD2 (7 bases). The CDR3 covers 13 residues. The V end was cut by 5 bases, the J end by 10 bases, with 15 bases between.

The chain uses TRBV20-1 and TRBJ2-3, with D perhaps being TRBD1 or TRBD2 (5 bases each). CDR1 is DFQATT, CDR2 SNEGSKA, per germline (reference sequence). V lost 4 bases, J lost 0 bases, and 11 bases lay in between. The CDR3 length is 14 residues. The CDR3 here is CSAKVGPSTDTQYF. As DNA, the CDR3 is TGCAGTGCTAAGGTGGGACCGAGCACAGATACGCAGTATTTT.

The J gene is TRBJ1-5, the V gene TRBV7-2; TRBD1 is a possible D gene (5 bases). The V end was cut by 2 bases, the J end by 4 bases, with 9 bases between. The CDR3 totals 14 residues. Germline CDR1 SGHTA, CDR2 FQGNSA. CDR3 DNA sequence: TGTGCCAGCAGCTTACATGGGGGGAATCAGCCCCAGCATTTT. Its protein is CASSLHGGNQPQHF.

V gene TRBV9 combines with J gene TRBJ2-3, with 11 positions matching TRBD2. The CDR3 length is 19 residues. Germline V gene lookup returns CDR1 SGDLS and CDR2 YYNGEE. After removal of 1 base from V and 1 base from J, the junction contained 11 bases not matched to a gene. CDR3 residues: CASSVSTSGRGGRTDTQYF. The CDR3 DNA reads TGTGCCAGCAGCGTAAGTACTAGCGGGAGAGGTGGACGCACAGATACGCAGTATTTT. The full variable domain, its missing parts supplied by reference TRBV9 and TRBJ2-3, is DSGVTQTPKHLITATGQRVTLRCSPRSGDLSVYWYQQSLDQGLQFLIQYYNGEERAKGNILERFSAQQFPDLHSELNLSSLELGDSALYFCASSVSTSGRGGRTDTQYFGPGTRLTVL.

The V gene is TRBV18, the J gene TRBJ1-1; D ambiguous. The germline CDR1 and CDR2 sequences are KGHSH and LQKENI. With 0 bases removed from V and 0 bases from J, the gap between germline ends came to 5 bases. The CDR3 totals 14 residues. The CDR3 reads CASSPPVMNTEAFF. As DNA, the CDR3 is TGTGCCAGCTCACCACCGGTGATGAACACTGAAGCTTTCTTT.

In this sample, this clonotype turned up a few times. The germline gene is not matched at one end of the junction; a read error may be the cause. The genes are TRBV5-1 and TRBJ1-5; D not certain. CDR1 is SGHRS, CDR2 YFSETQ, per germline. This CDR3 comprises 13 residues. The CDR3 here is CASSVDDNQPQHF. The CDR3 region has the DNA TGTGCCAGCAGCGTAGATGACAATCAGCCCCAGCATTTT.

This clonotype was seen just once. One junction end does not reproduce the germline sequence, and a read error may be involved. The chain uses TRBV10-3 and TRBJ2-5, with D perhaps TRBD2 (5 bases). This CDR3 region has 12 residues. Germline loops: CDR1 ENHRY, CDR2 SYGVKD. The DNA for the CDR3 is TGTGCCATCAGTGGACGGGAAGAGTCCCAGTACTTC. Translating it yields CAISGREESQYF.

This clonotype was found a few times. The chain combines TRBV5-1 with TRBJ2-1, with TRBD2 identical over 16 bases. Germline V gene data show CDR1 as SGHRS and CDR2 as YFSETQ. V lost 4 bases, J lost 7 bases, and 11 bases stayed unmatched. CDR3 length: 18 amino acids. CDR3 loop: CASSAGTSGRALGNEQFF. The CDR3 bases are TGCGCCAGCAGCGCCGGGACTAGCGGGAGGGCCTTGGGGAATGAGCAGTTCTTC.

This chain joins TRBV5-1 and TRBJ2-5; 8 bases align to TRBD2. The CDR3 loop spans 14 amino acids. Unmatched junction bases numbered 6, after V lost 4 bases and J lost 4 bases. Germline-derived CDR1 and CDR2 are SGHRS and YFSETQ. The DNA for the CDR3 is TGCGCCAGCAGCGGGGGACTAGGGGCAGAGACCCAGTACTTC. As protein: CASSGGLGAETQYF.

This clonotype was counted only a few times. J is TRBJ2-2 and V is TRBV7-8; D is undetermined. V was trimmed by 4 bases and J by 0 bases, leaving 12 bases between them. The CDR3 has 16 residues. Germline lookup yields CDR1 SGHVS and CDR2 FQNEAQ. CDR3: CASSSVGGTNTGELFF. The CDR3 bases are TGTGCCAGCAGCTCGGTCGGCGGAACGAACACCGGGGAGCTGTTTTTT.

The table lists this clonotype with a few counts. DNA of the CDR3: TGTGCCAGTAGTACCTCGACAGGGTTGGAGACCCAGTACTTC. Its protein product is CASSTSTGLETQYF. The chain has TRBV19 and TRBJ2-5; 7 positions agree with TRBD1. The germline gives CDR1 LNHDA, CDR2 SQIVND (reference sequence). This CDR3 has 14 residues. V was pared by 4 bases and J by 5 bases, with 7 bases of the junction left unmatched.

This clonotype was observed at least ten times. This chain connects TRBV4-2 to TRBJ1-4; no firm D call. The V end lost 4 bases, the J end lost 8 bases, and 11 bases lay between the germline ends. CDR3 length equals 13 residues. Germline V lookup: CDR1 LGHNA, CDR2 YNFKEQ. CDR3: CASSPDGGEKLFF. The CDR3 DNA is TGTGCCAGCAGCCCTGACGGAGGCGAAAAACTGTTTTTT.

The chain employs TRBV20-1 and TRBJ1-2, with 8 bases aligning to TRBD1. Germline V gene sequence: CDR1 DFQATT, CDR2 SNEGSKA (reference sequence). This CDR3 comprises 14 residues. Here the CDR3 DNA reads TGCAGGACTGATCAGGACAGGGATCGTGGTGGCTACACCTTC. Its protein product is CRTDQDRDRGGYTF.

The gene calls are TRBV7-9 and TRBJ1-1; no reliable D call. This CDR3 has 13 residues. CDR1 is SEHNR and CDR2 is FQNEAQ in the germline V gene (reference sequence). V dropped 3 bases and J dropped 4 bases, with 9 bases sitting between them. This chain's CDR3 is CASSFQTGTEAFF. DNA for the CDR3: TGTGCCAGCAGCTTCCAGACGGGCACTGAAGCTTTCTTT.

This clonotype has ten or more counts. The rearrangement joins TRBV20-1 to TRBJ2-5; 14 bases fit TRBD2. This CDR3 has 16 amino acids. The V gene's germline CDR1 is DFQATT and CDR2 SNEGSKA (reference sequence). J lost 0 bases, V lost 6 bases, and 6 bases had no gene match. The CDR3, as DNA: TGCAGTGCCCCGGGACTAGCGGGGGATTACCAAGAGACCCAGTACTTC. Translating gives CSAPGLAGDYQETQYF.